This T cell receptor beta chain was retrieved from a study of T cells expressing NK-cell markers. TCRdb reprocessed the 5' RACE reads; each CDR3 protein has one entry and no DNA is given. The specimen's table records some 440,000 distinct CDR3 sequences. The CDR3 loop spans 17 amino acids. From germline, CDR1 is SGHKS and CDR2 YYEKEE (reference sequence). The rearrangement links TRBV5-5 to TRBJ1-5. The receptor comes from a woman between 45 and 65 years old in good health. Material for sequencing was blood T cells: a sorted CD56 or NKG2C T cell subset, CD4+ or CD8+ T cells, or bulk PBMC T cells (not recorded which). The CDR3 protein is CASSPYPIGYSNQPQHF.